What follows describes a single TCR beta chain. As yet, its antigen is unknown. This sample is drawn from a study of cytomegalovirus exposure and HLA in healthy donors. Study-wide points: Reportedly, a later analysis found an Asian-associated ancestry cluster had fewer N-insertions than the roughly 700-donor mean. In most subjects, TCR beta sequences reportedly gave accurate predictions of HLA-A and HLA-B alleles. Most TCR beta V segments were productive about 87% or about 30% of the time in an earlier analysis.

This PCR relied on a set of 60 Vbeta primers and 13 Jbeta primers. Clones were sequenced by immunoSEQ multiplex PCR, and TCRdb holds only the in-frame ones, with some missing. The table shows 180,000 or so clones, with approximately 80% occurring only once. The CDR3 has 15 residues. Per germline, CDR1 MDHEN and CDR2 SYDVKM. Trimming removed 5 bases from V and 5 bases from J; junction bases left unmatched: 10. The source material was PBMCs. The rearrangement uses TRBV28 and TRBJ1-2, with 8 bases that match TRBD1. The TCR sequence derives from a man younger than 35 in good health and CMV-seronegative. The CDR3 region is CASSVPTGAGYGYTF. The DNA for the CDR3 is TGTGCCAGCAGTGTACCGACAGGGGCAGGGTATGGCTACACCTTC.